This is a list of T cell receptor beta chains from one sample in a study of blood T cell repertoires in COVID-19. Generated by immunoSEQ multiplex PCR, the TCRdb table keeps only in-frame clones and is missing some. The table includes 80,000 to 100,000 clones, over 65% detected once. Sequenced material: peripheral blood. The receptors shown here come from a man aged 65 to 79 with COVID-19, enrolled during active disease. Both conserved end residues are part of each CDR3. D genes are given only for firm matches. Expanded clones get a size class; other rows say once, few or many, or leave the size out.

clone size | D gene | J gene | V gene | CDR3 DNA | CDR3 protein
- | - | TRBJ1-2 | TRBV9 | TGTGCCAGCAGCGTAGGTGCAGGGGACGGCGGCTACACCTTC | CASSVGAGDGGYTF
few | TRBD1 | TRBJ1-2 | TRBV6-2/TRBV6-3 | TGTGCCAGCAGTTTTGGGGGCATCCTACAGGGGATCCCTGGCTACACCTTC | CASSFGGILQGIPGYTF
- | - | TRBJ1-1 | TRBV28 | TGTGCCAGCAGACACACAGTGAACACTGAAGCTTTCTTT | CASRHTVNTEAFF
once | - | TRBJ1-4 | TRBV6-4 | TGTGCCACGATCGCCGGGACATCTAATGAAAAACTGTTTTTT | CATIAGTSNEKLFF
- | - | TRBJ2-1 | TRBV28 | TGTGCCAGCACCCCCTGGACAGACAATGAGCAGTTCTTC | CASTPWTDNEQFF
- | TRBD1 | TRBJ2-3 | TRBV29-1 | TGCAGCGGGGAGGGACAGGGAAAAGATACGCAGTATTTT | CSGEGQGKDTQYF
- | TRBD2 | TRBJ2-5 | TRBV9 | TGTGCCAGCAGCGCCCCCCCCGGGCGGGAGGGCCGGGAGACCCAGTACTTC | CASSAPPGREGRETQYF
- | TRBD2 | TRBJ2-7 | TRBV9 | TGTGCCAGCAGCGTAGAGCTAGCGGGTTACTACGAGCAGTACTTC | CASSVELAGYYEQYF
- | TRBD2 | TRBJ2-2 | TRBV27 | TGTGCCAGCAGTTCAAGCGGGACTAACACCGGGGAGCTGTTTTTT | CASSSSGTNTGELFF
- | - | TRBJ1-4 | TRBV5-1 | TGCGCCAGCAGCTTGAGCCTACTTAATGAAAAACTGTTTTTT | CASSLSLLNEKLFF
- | - | TRBJ2-2 | TRBV29-1 | TGCAGCGTTGAAGATAGAGCCGCCGGGGAGCTGTTTTTT | CSVEDRAAGELFF
- | TRBD2 | TRBJ2-7 | TRBV29-1 | TGCAGCGTGCGACTAGCGTCCTACGAGCAGTACTTC | CSVRLASYEQYF
- | - | TRBJ2-2 | TRBV2 | TGTGCCAGCAGTCCCGGACAGTACACCGGGGAGCTGTTTTTT | CASSPGQYTGELFF
many | - | TRBJ2-1 | TRBV11-2 | TGTGCCAGCAGCTTAGGGCACAAATCGACTAGCTCCTACAATGAGCAGTTCTTC | CASSLGHKSTSSYNEQFF
once | TRBD1 | TRBJ1-6 | TRBV2 | TGTGCCAGCTCCCGGGACAGACAGGCCCGGGGTTCACCCCTCCACTTT | CASSRDRQARGSPLHF
- | TRBD1 | TRBJ1-6 | TRBV9 | TGTGCCAGCAGCGCCTCAGGGGGCATTAATTCACCCCTCCACTTT | CASSASGGINSPLHF
- | - | TRBJ2-3 | TRBV6-6 | TGTGCCAGCAGTCAGCTAAGCACAGATACGCAGTATTTT | CASSQLSTDTQYF